These 17 T cell receptor beta chains originate from one sample sequenced in a study of T cell responses to AZD1222 COVID-19 vaccine. Clones were sequenced by immunoSEQ multiplex PCR, and TCRdb holds only the in-frame ones, with some missing. The sample consists of about 120,000 clones, about nine tenths of them appearing once. Sequencing was performed on peripheral blood, taken 28 days after the second AZD1222 dose. These receptors were obtained from an adult who received the AZD1222 COVID-19 vaccine.

The chain combines TRBV6-2 or TRBV6-3 with TRBJ1-1; TRBD1 is a possible D gene (5 bases). There are 13 residues in the CDR3. Germline loops: CDR1 MNHEY, CDR2 SVGEGT. V dropped 6 bases and J dropped 5 bases, with 13 bases sitting between them. CDR3 region: CASSFLGETEAFF. The CDR3 nucleotides read TGTGCCAGCAGCTTCCTAGGGGAGACTGAAGCTTTCTTT.

The V and J genes are TRBV10-3 and TRBJ1-2, with 7 bases identical to TRBD1. The length of the CDR3 is 14 residues. Germline V CDR1 and CDR2: ENHRY, SYGVKD. The trim removed 4 bases at V and 3 bases at J, leaving 5 bases unmatched. The CDR3: CAISGGTGDYGYTF. As DNA, the CDR3 is TGTGCCATCAGTGGGGGAACAGGGGACTATGGCTACACCTTC.

Comment on this clone: At one of its ends the junction is not consistent with the germline gene, which may arise from a read error. The chain recombines TRBV7-3 with TRBJ1-2; D is perhaps TRBD1 (6 bases). This CDR3 comprises 14 residues. The germline V gene encodes CDR1 SGHTA and CDR2 FQGTGA. The CDR3, as DNA: TGTGCCAGCAGCCTAACCACAGGGAACTATGGCTACACCTTC. This gives the protein CASSLTTGNYGYTF.

This clone is a singleton in its sample. V gene TRBV27 combines with J gene TRBJ1-6; 8 bases match TRBD1. The J segment lost 5 bases and the V segment lost 5 bases, leaving 8 bases of the junction unmatched. The CDR3 spans 16 residues. Germline V gene lookup returns CDR1 MNHEY and CDR2 SMNVEV (reference sequence). CDR3 in amino acids: CASSLPEQGDNSPLHF. In DNA form, the CDR3 reads TGTGCCAGCAGTCTTCCTGAACAGGGGGATAATTCACCCCTCCACTTT.

The V gene is TRBV7-6, the J gene TRBJ1-2; tentative D call: TRBD1 (5 bases). The germline V gene has CDR1 SGHVS and CDR2 FNYEAQ. Trimming pared 2 bases from V and 8 bases from J, leaving 15 bases between. The CDR3 loop spans 14 amino acids. The CDR3 nucleotides are TGTGCCAGCAGCTTATATAGGGAAGGGGTCGGCTACACCTTC. Translated, it gives CASSLYREGVGYTF.

The CDR3 coding sequence is TGTGCCAGCAGCGTAGGTACAGCCGGGGATGGCTACACCTTC. Residues: CASSVGTAGDGYTF. V is TRBV9 and J is TRBJ1-2; D gene unclear. Per the germline V gene, CDR1 is SGDLS and CDR2 is YYNGEE. Trimming stripped 0 bases from V and 6 bases from J, with 12 bases between. CDR3 length: 14 residues.

V and J are TRBV9 and TRBJ2-7; 8 bases agree with TRBD2. The CDR3 sequence is 13 residues long. The V gene's germline CDR1 is SGDLS and CDR2 YYNGEE. The junction had 5 bases not matched to a gene; V was cut back by 7 bases and J by 2 bases. The CDR3: CASGSGRTYEQYF. CDR3 in DNA: TGTGCCAGCGGAAGCGGGAGAACCTACGAGCAGTACTTC. Filled out from reference TRBV9 and TRBJ2-7, the complete variable domain reads DSGVTQTPKHLITATGQRVTLRCSPRSGDLSVYWYQQSLDQGLQFLIQYYNGEERAKGNILERFSAQQFPDLHSELNLSSLELGDSALYFCASGSGRTYEQYFGPGTRLTVT.

This rearrangement joins TRBV5-5 to TRBJ1-6; no reliable D call. Germline values: CDR1 SGHKS, CDR2 YYEKEE (reference sequence). This CDR3 has 16 amino acids. V lost 0 bases and J lost 0, with 7 bases in between. The chain's CDR3 is CASSLAASSYNSPLHF. DNA for the CDR3: TGTGCCAGCAGCTTGGCAGCTAGCTCCTATAATTCACCCCTCCACTTT.

CDR3 residues: CASRGLWDRDDEQFF. CDR3 DNA: TGTGCCAGCAGAGGCCTTTGGGACAGGGATGATGAGCAGTTCTTC. The rearrangement uses TRBV7-2 and TRBJ2-1; TRBD1 matches 9 bases. The CDR3 is 15 residues long. Germline lookup yields CDR1 SGHTA and CDR2 FQGNSA. The ends lost 6 bases at V and 8 bases at J; junction bases unmatched: 11.

With respect to this clone: Other nucleotide sequences in the sample specify the same CDR3. This chain joins TRBV24-1 and TRBJ1-2, with D unresolved. The CDR3 is 16 residues long. Germline assignment: CDR1 KGHDR and CDR2 SFDVKD. V was pared by 5 bases and J by 6 bases, with 21 bases between. The CDR3 DNA is TGTGCCACCAGTGGCCTCGACTTGGGAGGAATTGATGGCTACACCTTC. Translation: CATSGLDLGGIDGYTF.

The rearrangement links TRBV19 to TRBJ2-1; D is ambiguous. Trimming pared 5 bases from V and 0 bases from J, leaving 14 bases between. The CDR3 has 16 amino acids. Germline CDR1 LNHDA, CDR2 SQIVND (reference sequence). CDR3 sequence (DNA): TGTGCCAGTAGTCCATGGGCGGCCAGCTCCTACAATGAGCAGTTCTTC. Translation gives CASSPWAASSYNEQFF.

This rearrangement joins TRBV4-1 to TRBJ1-1, with D perhaps TRBD1 (6 bases). V was pared by 5 bases and J by 4 bases, with 11 bases between. CDR3 length equals 13 residues. Germline V CDR1 and CDR2: MGHRA, YSYEKL. The CDR3 here is CASSTLGGTEAFF. DNA of the CDR3: TGCGCCAGCAGCACTTTAGGGGGCACTGAAGCTTTCTTT.

DNA of the CDR3: TGTGCCAGCAGTGAAAGCCCAACCCAGGGGGGGGACGAGCAGTTCTTC. Translating it yields CASSESPTQGGDEQFF. The rearrangement uses TRBV6-1 and TRBJ2-1, with D perhaps TRBD1 or TRBD2 (7 bases each). CDR1 is MNHNS, CDR2 SASEGT, per germline. V was cut by 2 bases and J by 10 bases, with 21 bases left in between. CDR3 length equals 16 residues.

The chain has TRBV7-2 and TRBJ1-2; tentatively, D is TRBD1 (5 bases). The V end lost 5 bases, the J end lost 12 bases, and 13 bases lay between the germline ends. Per the germline V gene, CDR1 is SGHTA and CDR2 is FQGNSA. The CDR3 sequence is 11 residues long. CDR3 DNA sequence: TGTGCCAGCAGCCCGGGGGGGGGACACACCTTC. Amino acids: CASSPGGGHTF.

The genes are TRBV6-2 or TRBV6-3 and TRBJ1-2; TRBD1 might be the D (5 bases). Trimming left V 4 bases short and J 9 bases short, with 18 bases between. The CDR3 totals 14 residues. Germline values: CDR1 MNHEY, CDR2 SVGEGT. Here the CDR3 reads CASSLRGILMRYTF. CDR3 DNA sequence: TGTGCCAGCAGTTTAAGGGGAATATTGATGCGCTACACCTTC.

The chain couples TRBV10-3 to TRBJ2-5; D remains unclear. CDR3 size: 13 residues. Germline assignment: CDR1 ENHRY and CDR2 SYGVKD. V lost 6 bases to trimming and J lost 1 base, with 9 bases between them. The CDR3 region has the DNA TGTGCCATCAGCTGGATGGCCCAAGAGACCCAGTACTTC. This gives the protein CAISWMAQETQYF.

This clone is a singleton in its sample. The chain has TRBV21-1 and TRBJ1-2. TRBV21-1 is reported as a pseudogene. The CDR3 runs 16 residues. CDR3 region: CASSKRLRPFNYGYTF. DNA for the CDR3: TGTGCCAGCAGCAAACGTCTCAGACCTTTTAACTATGGCTACACCTTC.